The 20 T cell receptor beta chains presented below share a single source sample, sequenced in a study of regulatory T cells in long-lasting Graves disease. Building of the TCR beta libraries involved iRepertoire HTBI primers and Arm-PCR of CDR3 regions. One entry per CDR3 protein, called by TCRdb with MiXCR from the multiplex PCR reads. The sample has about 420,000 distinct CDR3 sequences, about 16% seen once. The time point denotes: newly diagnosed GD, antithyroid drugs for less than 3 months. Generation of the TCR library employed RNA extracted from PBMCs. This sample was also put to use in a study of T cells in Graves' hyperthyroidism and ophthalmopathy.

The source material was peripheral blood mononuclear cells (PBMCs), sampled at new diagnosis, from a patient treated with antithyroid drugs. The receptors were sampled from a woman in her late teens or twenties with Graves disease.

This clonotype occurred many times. The CDR3 DNA sequence: TGTGCCAGCCAAAACAAGATAGAGACCCAGTACTTC. Residues: CASQNKIETQYF. The chain recombines TRBV7-2 with TRBJ2-5; D unresolved. CDR1 is SGHTA, CDR2 FQGNSA, per germline. The ends were cut back, 8 bases at V and 4 bases at J, with 11 bases in the middle. This CDR3 has 12 residues.

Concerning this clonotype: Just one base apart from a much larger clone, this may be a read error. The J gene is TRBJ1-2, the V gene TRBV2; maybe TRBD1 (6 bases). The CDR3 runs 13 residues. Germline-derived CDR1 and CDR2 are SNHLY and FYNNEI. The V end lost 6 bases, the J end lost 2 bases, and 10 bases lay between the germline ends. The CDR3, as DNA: TGTGCCAGCAGACGGGACACAAACTATGGCTACACCTTC. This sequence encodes CASRRDTNYGYTF.

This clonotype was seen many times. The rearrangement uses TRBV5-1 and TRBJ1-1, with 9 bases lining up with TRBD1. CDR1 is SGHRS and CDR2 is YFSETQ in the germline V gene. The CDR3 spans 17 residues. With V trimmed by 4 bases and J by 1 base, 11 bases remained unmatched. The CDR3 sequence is CASSRGPGQGTNTEAFF. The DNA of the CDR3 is TGCGCCAGCAGCAGGGGACCGGGACAGGGAACGAACACTGAAGCTTTCTTT. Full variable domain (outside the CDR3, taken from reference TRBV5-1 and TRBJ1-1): KAGVTQTPRYLIKTRGQQVTLSCSPISGHRSVSWYQQTPGQGLQFLFEYFSETQRNKGNFPGRFSGRQFSNSRSEMNVSTLELGDSALYLCASSRGPGQGTNTEAFFGQGTRLTVV.

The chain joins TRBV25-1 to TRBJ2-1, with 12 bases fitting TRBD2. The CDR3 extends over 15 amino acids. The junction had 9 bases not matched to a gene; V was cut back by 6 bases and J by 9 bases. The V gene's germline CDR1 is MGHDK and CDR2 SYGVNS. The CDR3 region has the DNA TGTGCCAGCAGGGTTGGGGAACTAGCGGGAGGTGAGCAGTTCTTC. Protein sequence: CASRVGELAGGEQFF.

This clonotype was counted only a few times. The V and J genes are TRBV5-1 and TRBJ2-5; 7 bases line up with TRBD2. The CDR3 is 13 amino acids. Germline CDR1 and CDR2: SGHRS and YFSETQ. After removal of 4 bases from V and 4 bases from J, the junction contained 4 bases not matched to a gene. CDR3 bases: TGCGCCAGCAGCCAGAGCGGGGCAGAGACCCAGTACTTC. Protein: CASSQSGAETQYF.

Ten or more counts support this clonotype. The CDR3: CASRDSSLSGANVLTF. The CDR3 DNA is TGTGCCAGCCGGGACAGCTCGCTTTCTGGGGCCAACGTCCTGACTTTC. The rearrangement links TRBV6-1 to TRBJ2-6; 7 bases match TRBD1. The V gene end was trimmed by 8 bases and the J gene end by 1 base; junction bases not matched to a gene: 8. The V gene's germline CDR1 is MNHNS and CDR2 SASEGT. CDR3 length equals 16 residues.

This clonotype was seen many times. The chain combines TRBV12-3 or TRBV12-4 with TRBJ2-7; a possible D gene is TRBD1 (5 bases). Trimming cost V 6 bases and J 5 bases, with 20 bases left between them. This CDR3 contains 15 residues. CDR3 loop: CASSLVDLGLDEQYF. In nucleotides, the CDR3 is TGTGCCAGCAGCCTTGTGGATTTGGGGCTGGACGAGCAGTACTTC.

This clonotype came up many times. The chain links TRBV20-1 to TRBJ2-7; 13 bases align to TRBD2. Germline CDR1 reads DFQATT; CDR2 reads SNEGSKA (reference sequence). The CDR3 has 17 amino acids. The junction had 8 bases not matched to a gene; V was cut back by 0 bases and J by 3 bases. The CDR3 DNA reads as TGCAGTGCTAGAGATCCGGGGACTAGCGGGGATCTCTACGAGCAGTACTTC. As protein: CSARDPGTSGDLYEQYF.

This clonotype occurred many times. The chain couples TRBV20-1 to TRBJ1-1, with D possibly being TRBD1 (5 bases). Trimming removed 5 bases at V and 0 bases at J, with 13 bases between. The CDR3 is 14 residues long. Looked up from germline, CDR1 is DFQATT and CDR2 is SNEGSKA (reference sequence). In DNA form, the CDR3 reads TGCAGTGCTCCCAGGGCGGGAATGAACACTGAAGCTTTCTTT. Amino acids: CSAPRAGMNTEAFF.

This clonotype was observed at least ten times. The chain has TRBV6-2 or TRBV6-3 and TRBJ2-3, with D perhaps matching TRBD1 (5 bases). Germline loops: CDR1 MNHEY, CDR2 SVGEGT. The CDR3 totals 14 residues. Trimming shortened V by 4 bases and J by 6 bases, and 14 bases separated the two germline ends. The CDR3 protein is CASSWAGKVDTQYF. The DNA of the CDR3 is TGTGCCAGCAGTTGGGCAGGGAAGGTGGATACGCAGTATTTT.

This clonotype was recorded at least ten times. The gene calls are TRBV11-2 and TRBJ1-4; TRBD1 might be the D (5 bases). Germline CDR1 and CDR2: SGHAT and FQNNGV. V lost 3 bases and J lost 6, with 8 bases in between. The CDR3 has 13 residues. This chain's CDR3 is CASSFARDEKLFF. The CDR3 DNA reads TGTGCCAGCAGCTTCGCCAGGGATGAAAAACTGTTTTTT.

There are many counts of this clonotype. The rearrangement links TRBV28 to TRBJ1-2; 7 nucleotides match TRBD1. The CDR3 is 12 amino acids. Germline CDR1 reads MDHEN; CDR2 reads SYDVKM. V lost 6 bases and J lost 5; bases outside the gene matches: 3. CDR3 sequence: CASSLTGYGYTF. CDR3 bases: TGTGCCAGCAGCTTGACAGGGTATGGCTACACCTTC.

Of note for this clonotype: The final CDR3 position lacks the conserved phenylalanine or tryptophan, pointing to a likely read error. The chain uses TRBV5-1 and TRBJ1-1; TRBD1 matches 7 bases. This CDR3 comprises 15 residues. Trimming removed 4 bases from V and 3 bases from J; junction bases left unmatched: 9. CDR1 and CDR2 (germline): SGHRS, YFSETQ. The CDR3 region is CASSQFTGVDTEAFS. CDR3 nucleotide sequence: TGCGCCAGCAGCCAATTTACAGGGGTGGACACTGAAGCTTTCTCT.

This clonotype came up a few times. CDR3 residues: CATSDLETVTGELFF. CDR3 sequence (DNA): TGTGCCACCAGTGATTTGGAGACAGTAACCGGGGAGCTGTTTTTT. The chain recombines TRBV24-1 with TRBJ2-2; tentatively, D is TRBD1 (5 bases). V lost 0 bases and J lost 5, with 9 bases in between. CDR1 is KGHDR, CDR2 SFDVKD, per germline. This CDR3 comprises 15 residues.

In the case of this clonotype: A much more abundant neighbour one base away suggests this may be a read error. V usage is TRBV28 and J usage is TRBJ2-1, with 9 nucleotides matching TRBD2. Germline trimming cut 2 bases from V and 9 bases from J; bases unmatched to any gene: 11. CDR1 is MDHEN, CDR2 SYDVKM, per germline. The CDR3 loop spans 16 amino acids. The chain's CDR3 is CASSLLTGGRAPEQFF. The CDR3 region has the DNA TGTGCCAGCAGTTTACTTACTGGCGGGAGGGCGCCTGAGCAGTTCTTC.

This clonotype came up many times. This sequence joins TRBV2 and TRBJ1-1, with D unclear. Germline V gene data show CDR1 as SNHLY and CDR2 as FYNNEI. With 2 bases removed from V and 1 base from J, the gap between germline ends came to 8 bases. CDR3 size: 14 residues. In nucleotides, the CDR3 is TGTGCCAGCAGTGAAACCGGGAGGAACACTGAAGCTTTCTTT. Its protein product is CASSETGRNTEAFF.

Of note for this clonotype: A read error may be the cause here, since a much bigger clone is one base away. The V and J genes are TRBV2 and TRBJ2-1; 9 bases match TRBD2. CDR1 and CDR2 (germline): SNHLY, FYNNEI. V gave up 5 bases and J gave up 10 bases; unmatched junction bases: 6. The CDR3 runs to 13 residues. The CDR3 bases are TGTGCCAGCAGTACCCTAGCGGGACTCGAGCAGTTCTTC. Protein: CASSTLAGLEQFF.

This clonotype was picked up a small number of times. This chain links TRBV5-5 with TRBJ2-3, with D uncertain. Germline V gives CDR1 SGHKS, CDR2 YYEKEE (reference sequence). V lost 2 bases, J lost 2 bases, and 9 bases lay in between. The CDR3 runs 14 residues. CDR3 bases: TGTGCCAGCAGCTTAGACTTCGCCACAGATACGCAGTATTTT. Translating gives CASSLDFATDTQYF.

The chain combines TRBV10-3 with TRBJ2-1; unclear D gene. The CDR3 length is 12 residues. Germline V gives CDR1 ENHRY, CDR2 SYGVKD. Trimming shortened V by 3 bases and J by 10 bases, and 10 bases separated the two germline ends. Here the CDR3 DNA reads TGTGCCATCAGTGATTCTCTGCGGGAGCAGTTCTTC. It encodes CAISDSLREQFF.

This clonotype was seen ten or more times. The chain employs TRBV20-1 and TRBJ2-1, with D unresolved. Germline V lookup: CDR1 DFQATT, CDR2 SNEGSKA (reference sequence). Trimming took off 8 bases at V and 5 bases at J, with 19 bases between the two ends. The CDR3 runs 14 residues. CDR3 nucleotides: TGCAGTTATCAATTGACTCTGAGCCACAATGAGCAGTTCTTC. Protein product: CSYQLTLSHNEQFF.